The source of this T cell receptor (beta chain) is a study of T cells after yellow fever vaccination. Study in general: Preparation of fractions with low cell numbers was performed using SMART-Seq v4 Ultra Low Input.

TCRdb re-called the 5' RACE reads with MiXCR, one entry per CDR3 protein. This table has some 500,000 distinct CDR3 sequences, 13% appearing once. The V gene's germline CDR1 is SQVTM and CDR2 ANQGSEA. This CDR3 region has 12 residues. The V segment lost 6 bases and the J segment 10 bases; nucleotides outside the gene matches: 9. This clonotype was observed a few times. This TCR came from a man aged 25-45 years who received the YFV17D yellow fever vaccine. The genes are TRBV29-1 and TRBJ2-1; 7 positions agree with TRBD1. Sequencing used PBMCs, obtained on the day of the yellow fever booster vaccination. The CDR3 spells CSVTGTVGEQFF. The DNA for the CDR3 is TGCAGCGTAACCGGGACAGTGGGGGAGCAGTTCTTC.